This entry describes one T cell receptor beta chain. Its antigen remains unidentified. This entry belongs to a study of CD4 T cells in relation to SARS-CoV-2 and coronaviruses. Data came from immunoSEQ multiplex PCR; TCRdb stores just in-frame clones and leaves some out. The repertoire holds 25,000 to 30,000 clones, with 76% as singletons. Unexposed donor CD4+ T cells date from about 2010-2018, before the COVID-19 pandemic. Isolation of CD4+ T cells took place after roughly nine days in culture. As cell numbers allowed, unexposed-donor CD4+ T cells faced SARS-CoV-2 S/N and four cold-coronavirus spikes. This sequence originates from a human donor in good health. The sample consisted of CD4+ T cells from PBMCs, cultured in vitro.

CDR3 loop: CASSRQAPGVTQYF. The DNA for the CDR3 is TGTGCCAGCAGCCGACAGGCCCCGGGGGTTACGCAGTATTTT. The chain carries TRBV5-8 and TRBJ2-3, with D perhaps TRBD1 or TRBD2 (6 bases each). The CDR3 spans 14 residues. Trimming left V 4 bases short and J 8 bases short, with 17 bases between. Germline V gene data show CDR1 as SGHTS and CDR2 as YDEGEE.